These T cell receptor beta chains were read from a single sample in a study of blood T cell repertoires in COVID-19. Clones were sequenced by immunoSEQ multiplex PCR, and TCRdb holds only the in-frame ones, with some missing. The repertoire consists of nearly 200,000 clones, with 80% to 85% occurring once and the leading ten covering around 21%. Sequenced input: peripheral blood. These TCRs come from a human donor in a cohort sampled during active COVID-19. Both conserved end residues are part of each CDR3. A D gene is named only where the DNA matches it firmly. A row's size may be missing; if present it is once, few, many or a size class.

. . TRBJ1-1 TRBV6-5 TGTGCCACCCCCAAGATGGGAGGTAGTACTGAAGCTTTCTTT CATPKMGGSTEAFF
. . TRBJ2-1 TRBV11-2 TGTGCCAGCAGCCAGGGGGACTCCGAGGTCTCTGAGCAGTTCTTC CASSQGDSEVSEQFF
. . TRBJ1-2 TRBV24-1 TGTGCCACCAGTGATTACGAGACAGACACTCTCTATGGCTACACCTTC CATSDYETDTLYGYTF
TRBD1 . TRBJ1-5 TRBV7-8 TGTGCCAGCAGCAACCGGGACAGGGGCAATCAGCCCCAGCATTTT CASSNRDRGNQPQHF
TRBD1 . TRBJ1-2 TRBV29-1 TGCAGCGCCGACCAGGGGGCGATCCCATATGGCTACACCTTC CSADQGAIPYGYTF
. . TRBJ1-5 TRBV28 TGTGCCAGCAGTTTCTTAGGGGTAGGACAGCCCCAGCATTTT CASSFLGVGQPQHF
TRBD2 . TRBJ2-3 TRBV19 TGTGCCAGTAGTATGGAAAGGCGGGGGGGGCGCCCAGATACGCAGTATTTT CASSMERRGGRPDTQYF
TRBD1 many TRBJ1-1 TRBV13 TGTGCCAGCAGCCGACAGGGTAAGAACACTGAAGCTTTCTTT CASSRQGKNTEAFF
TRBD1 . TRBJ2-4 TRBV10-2 TGCGCCAGCAGTGTGGGGACAGGTCTCAACATTCAGTACTTC CASSVGTGLNIQYF
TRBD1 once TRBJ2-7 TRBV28 TGTGCCACCCAACGGGACAGGGGGCGGAGGGAGCAGTACTTC CATQRDRGRREQYF
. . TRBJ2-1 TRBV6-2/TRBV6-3 TGTGCCAGCAGCACCCGGTTGGAGCAGTTCTTC CASSTRLEQFF
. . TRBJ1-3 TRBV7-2 TGTGCCAGCAGCTTAGCCCAGATAGGAAACACCATATATTTT CASSLAQIGNTIYF
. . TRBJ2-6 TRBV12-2 TGTGCAAGTCGCTTGCCCTCCCCGACTAGCGGGGGGTCGAGCTCTGGGGCCAACGTCCTGACTTTC CASRLPSPTSGGSSSGANVLTF
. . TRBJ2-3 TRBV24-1 TGTGCCACCAGTGACTCACAGTCTCCGCAGTATTTT CATSDSQSPQYF
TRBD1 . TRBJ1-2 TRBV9 TGTGCCAGCAGCCCATGGACAGGGGGATATGGCTACACCTTC CASSPWTGGYGYTF
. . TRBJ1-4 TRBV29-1 TGCAGCGTTTCTGCAGTTAATGAAAAACTGTTTTTT CSVSAVNEKLFF
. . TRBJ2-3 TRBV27 TGTGCCAGCAGGAACGTTGGGAGAACTAGCACAGATACGCAGTATTTT CASRNVGRTSTDTQYF
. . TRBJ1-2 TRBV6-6 TGTGCCAGCAGTTACGGTCTTTTGGGTCGAGGCTATGGCTACACCTTC CASSYGLLGRGYGYTF
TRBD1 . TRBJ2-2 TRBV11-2 TGTGCCAGCAGCGTAAACAGGGGATGGGGAGAGCTGTTTTTT CASSVNRGWGELFF
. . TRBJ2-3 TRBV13 TGTGCCAGCAGCTTGCAGAATACGCAGTATTTT CASSLQNTQYF
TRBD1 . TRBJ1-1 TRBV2 TGTGCCACTAGGGCAGGGGGCCTTGGCGAGGCTTTCTTT CATRAGGLGEAFF
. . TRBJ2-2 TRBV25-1 TGTGCCAGCAGTGAGTCGGTATCCGGGGAGCTGTTTTTT CASSESVSGELFF
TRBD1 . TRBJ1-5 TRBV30 TGTGCCTGGAGTGTACAGGGGGAAGAGCCCCAGCATTTT CAWSVQGEEPQHF
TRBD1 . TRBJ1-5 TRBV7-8 TGTGCCAGCAGCTTAGCGACAGGGCGAAATCAGCCCCAGCATTTT CASSLATGRNQPQHF
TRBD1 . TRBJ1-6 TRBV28 TGTGCCAGCAGTTATGGACAGGGCTGGTCACCCCTCCACTTT CASSYGQGWSPLHF
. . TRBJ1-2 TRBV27 TGTGCCAGCAGTTTAATCTTCGGGGATCGGGCTAATGGCTACACCTTC CASSLIFGDRANGYTF
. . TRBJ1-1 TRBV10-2 TGCGCCAGCAGTGTGTCGGGGGCTGACACTGAAGCTTTCTTT CASSVSGADTEAFF
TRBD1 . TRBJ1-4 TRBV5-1 TGCGCCAGCAGCTTTTCCGCCAGGGGGGACGAAAAACTGTTTTTT CASSFSARGDEKLFF
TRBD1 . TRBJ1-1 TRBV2 TGTGCCAGCAGTGAAAACAGGGGACGAGGCACTGAAGCTTTCTTT CASSENRGRGTEAFF
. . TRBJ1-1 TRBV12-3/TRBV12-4 TGTGCCAGCTCAGGGGTTTTAACTGAAGCTTTCTTT CASSGVLTEAFF
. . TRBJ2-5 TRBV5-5 TGTGCCAGCAGCTTAAGGGGGGGCAAGGAGACCCAGTACTTC CASSLRGGKETQYF
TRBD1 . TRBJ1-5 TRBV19 TGTGCCAGTAGTATATTTGGGACAGGGAGCAATCAGCCCCAGCATTTT CASSIFGTGSNQPQHF
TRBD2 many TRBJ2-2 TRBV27 TGTGCCAGCAGTTTGGCAGGGTCTAGCGGGAAGACCGGGGAGCTGTTTTTT CASSLAGSSGKTGELFF
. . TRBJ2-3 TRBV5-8 TGTGCCAGCAGCTATGGGCGCACTCCTAGCACAGATACGCAGTATTTT CASSYGRTPSTDTQYF
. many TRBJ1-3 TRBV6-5 TGTGCCAGCAGTTATACAGCTCTCTCTGGAAACACCATATATTTT CASSYTALSGNTIYF
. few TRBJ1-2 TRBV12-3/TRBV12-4 TGTGCCAGCAGTACGAGGGTTGAGTATGGCTACACCTTC CASSTRVEYGYTF
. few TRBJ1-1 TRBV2 TGTGCCAGCATCTCTCAGGGATGGGGCACTGAAGCTTTCTTT CASISQGWGTEAFF
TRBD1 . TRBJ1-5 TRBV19 TGTGCCAGTAGGTCGCGGGGACAGGGGTCCTCATACCTTAGCAATCAGCCCCAGCATTTT CASRSRGQGSSYLSNQPQHF
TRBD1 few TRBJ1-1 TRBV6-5 TGTGCCAGCAGTAACACAGGGGACACTGAAGCTTTCTTT CASSNTGDTEAFF
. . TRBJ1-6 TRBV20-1 TGCAGTGCTAGTGAGGAGCAGGGTTCTACTTCACCCCTCCACTTT CSASEEQGSTSPLHF
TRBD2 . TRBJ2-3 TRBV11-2 TGTGCCAGCAGCTTAGGCACTAGCGGAGACACAGATACGCAGTATTTT CASSLGTSGDTDTQYF
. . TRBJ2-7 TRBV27 TGTGCCAGCGGGAGCTCCTACGAGCAGTACTTC CASGSSYEQYF
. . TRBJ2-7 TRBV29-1 TGCAGCGTTGAAGGGGGGGATTTCAACGAGCAGTACTTC CSVEGGDFNEQYF
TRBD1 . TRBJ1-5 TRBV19 TGTGCCAGTAGTGCAGGGACAGGTCCGGCTTTGGGTCAGCCCCAGCATTTT CASSAGTGPALGQPQHF
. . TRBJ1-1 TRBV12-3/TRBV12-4 TGTGCCAGCAGTCGGACACAGGGAACTGAAGCTTTCTTT CASSRTQGTEAFF
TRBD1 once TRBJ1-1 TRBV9 TGTGCCAGCAGCAAGGGACAGGGTTACACTGAAGCTTTCTTT CASSKGQGYTEAFF